The 20 T cell receptor beta chains in this list originate from one sample, sequenced in a study of T cell responses to AZD1222 COVID-19 vaccine. Clones were sequenced by immunoSEQ multiplex PCR, and TCRdb holds only the in-frame ones, with some missing. Among around 200,000 clones listed, around 88% were seen once. This sample comprised peripheral blood, obtained on day 0 of AZD1222 vaccination. The receptors were gathered from an adult in good health.

This chain connects TRBV28 to TRBJ2-5; D uncertain. CDR1 and CDR2 (germline): MDHEN, SYDVKM. Deletions cut 6 bases from V and 5 bases from J, with 4 bases between. CDR3 size: 10 residues. The DNA of the CDR3 is TGTGCCAGCAGAGATGAGACCCAGTACTTC. Translated: CASRDETQYF.

This chain joins TRBV7-6 and TRBJ2-2; D gene ambiguous. Germline V lookup: CDR1 SGHVS, CDR2 FNYEAQ. Trimming cost V 3 bases and J 8 bases, with 13 bases left between them. The length of the CDR3 is 14 residues. Here the CDR3 DNA reads TGTGCCAGCAGCTTCCAGATCCGGGCTGGGGAGCTGTTTTTT. Its protein product is CASSFQIRAGELFF.

This chain joins TRBV2 and TRBJ2-2, with 7 nucleotides matching TRBD2. Germline V CDR1 and CDR2: SNHLY, FYNNEI. J lost 5 bases, V lost 2 bases, and 2 bases had no gene match. This CDR3 spans 14 amino acids. CDR3 sequence: CASSEQGLTGELFF. The CDR3 DNA reads as TGTGCCAGCAGTGAACAGGGACTAACCGGGGAGCTGTTTTTT.

V is TRBV3-1 (or the pseudogene TRBV3-2) and J is TRBJ1-6; TRBD1 matches at 7 bases. J gave up 11 bases and V 3 bases, and 7 bases lay outside the gene matches. The CDR3 spans 14 residues. Germline V lookup: CDR1 LGHDT, CDR2 YNNKEL (reference sequence). CDR3 protein: CASSHNDRVTPLHF. The CDR3 coding sequence is TGTGCCAGCAGCCACAATGACAGGGTCACACCCCTCCACTTT.

The chain employs TRBV30 and TRBJ1-2, with D uncertain. The germline V and J ends were trimmed by 3 bases and 4 bases, with 15 bases remaining between them. Germline lookup yields CDR1 GTSNPN and CDR2 SVGIG (reference sequence). The CDR3 contains 14 residues. The CDR3 sequence: CAWSPGVRTYGYTF. The CDR3 coding sequence is TGTGCCTGGAGCCCTGGGGTCAGGACCTATGGCTACACCTTC.

The chain has TRBV30 and TRBJ2-2; 14 nucleotides agree with TRBD2. This CDR3 is built from 19 residues. Germline CDR1 and CDR2: GTSNPN and SVGIG (reference sequence). V lost 0 bases to trimming and J lost 4 bases; unmatched junction nucleotides: 10. This CDR3 is CAWSVRSGLAGAGTGELFF. The CDR3 region has the DNA TGTGCCTGGAGTGTACGCTCGGGACTAGCGGGAGCGGGCACCGGGGAGCTGTTTTTT.

The chain couples TRBV12-3 or TRBV12-4 to TRBJ2-7; D is ambiguous. The V and J ends lost 3 bases and 5 bases respectively, with 5 bases between them. CDR3 length: 11 amino acids. The CDR3 DNA reads TGTGCCAGCAGTTTCAACCACGAGCAGTACTTC. This sequence encodes CASSFNHEQYF.

The chain employs TRBV9 and TRBJ2-1, with 7 bases fitting TRBD1. Germline lookup yields CDR1 SGDLS and CDR2 YYNGEE. The CDR3 is 14 amino acids. V shed 3 bases, J shed 6 bases, and the junction held 6 bases outside the gene matches. The DNA of the CDR3 is TGTGCCAGCAGCGCACTTGGACAGGTCAATGAGCAGTTCTTC. Protein product: CASSALGQVNEQFF.

The rearrangement links TRBV7-3 to TRBJ2-2; possibly TRBD1 or TRBD2 for D (6 bases each). V was cut by 2 bases and J by 3 bases, with 16 bases left in between. Germline CDR1 is SGHTA and CDR2 is FQGTGA. The CDR3 has 17 residues. The CDR3 loop is CASSLGGPRRDTGELFF. CDR3 nucleotide sequence: TGTGCCAGCAGCTTAGGGGGGCCTCGCCGAGACACCGGGGAGCTGTTTTTT.

DNA for the CDR3: TGTGCCAGCTCAACATTAAAGAACACTGAAGCTTTCTTT. Protein: CASSTLKNTEAFF. The J gene is TRBJ1-1, the V gene TRBV18, with D hard to call. Germline V lookup: CDR1 KGHSH, CDR2 LQKENI. CDR3 length equals 13 residues. With 5 bases removed from V and 1 base from J, the gap between germline ends came to 8 bases. The full variable domain, rest sourced from reference TRBV18 and TRBJ1-1, is NAGVMQNPRHLVRRRGQEARLRCSPMKGHSHVYWYRQLPEEGLKFMVYLQKENIIDESGMPKERFSAEFPKEGPSILRIQQVVRGDSAAYFCASSTLKNTEAFFGQGTRLTVV.

The J gene is TRBJ1-1, the V gene TRBV19; 7 nucleotides match TRBD1. J lost 6 bases, V lost 4 bases, and 5 bases had no gene match. The length of the CDR3 is 13 residues. Germline-derived CDR1 and CDR2 are LNHDA and SQIVND (reference sequence). CDR3 bases: TGTGCCAGTAGTACGCAGGGGGGGGCTGAAGCTTTCTTT. Its translation is CASSTQGGAEAFF.

The chain is built from TRBV27 and TRBJ1-1; D remains ambiguous. V was shortened by 5 bases and J by 0 bases, with 10 bases between the two germline ends. In germline, CDR1 is MNHEY, CDR2 SMNVEV (reference sequence). The CDR3 covers 14 residues. The DNA for the CDR3 is TGTGCCAGCAGTACTACCCGGTTGAACACTGAAGCTTTCTTT. It is translated as CASSTTRLNTEAFF.

The chain has TRBV5-6 and TRBJ2-7; the match to TRBD1 covers 9 bases. CDR3 size: 17 residues. Germline V gene sequence: CDR1 SGHDT, CDR2 YYEEEE. The V gene end was trimmed by 4 bases and the J gene end by 4 bases; junction bases not matched to a gene: 15. This chain's CDR3 is CASSNIIPDRGGYEQYF. CDR3 nucleotides: TGTGCCAGCAGCAACATTATACCGGACAGGGGAGGGTACGAGCAGTACTTC.

This clone was picked up one time. V is TRBV6-2 or TRBV6-3 and J is TRBJ1-2; TRBD1 might be the D (5 bases). This CDR3 spans 17 amino acids. The V gene's germline CDR1 is MNHEY and CDR2 SVGEGT. Trimming took off 6 bases at V and 1 base at J, with 21 bases between the two ends. CDR3 loop: CASSPRAPGGINYGYTF. CDR3 nucleotides: TGTGCCAGCAGCCCTCGAGCGCCCGGGGGAATTAACTATGGCTACACCTTC.

The gene calls are TRBV30 and TRBJ1-5; no clear D gene. CDR1 is GTSNPN, CDR2 SVGIG, per germline (reference sequence). The CDR3 is 13 residues long. Trimming shortened V by 0 bases and J by 4 bases, and 7 bases separated the two germline ends. CDR3 in amino acids: CAWSVDGNQPQHF. For the CDR3, the DNA is TGTGCCTGGAGTGTCGATGGGAATCAGCCCCAGCATTTT.

The gene calls are TRBV27 and TRBJ2-1, with TRBD1 as a possible D gene (5 bases). The length of the CDR3 is 13 residues. The germline V and J ends were trimmed by 5 bases and 7 bases, with 12 bases remaining between them. Looked up from germline, CDR1 is MNHEY and CDR2 is SMNVEV (reference sequence). The CDR3 nucleotides are TGTGCCAGCAGTGGCCCGACAGTGAATGAGCAGTTCTTC. Amino acid sequence: CASSGPTVNEQFF.

The chain's CDR3 is CASSSHGDSNQPQHF. The CDR3 region has the DNA TGTGCCAGCAGCTCCCACGGGGATAGCAATCAGCCCCAGCATTTT. The rearrangement links TRBV7-9 to TRBJ1-5; D gene unclear. V was clipped by 4 bases and J by 0 bases, with 10 bases between them. Germline CDR1 SEHNR, CDR2 FQNEAQ (reference sequence). This CDR3 region has 15 residues.

In this sample, this clone turned up a few times. The CDR3 bases are TGTGCCAGCAGCTTAGAACCGTCGGGGACCCAGTACTTC. Its protein product is CASSLEPSGTQYF. This chain uses TRBV11-2 with TRBJ2-5; D unresolved. Trimming removed 0 bases from V and 7 bases from J, with 9 bases in between. The CDR3 is made up of 13 amino acids. Germline CDR1 is SGHAT and CDR2 is FQNNGV.

The chain combines TRBV29-1 with TRBJ2-1; unclear D gene. CDR1 and CDR2 from the germline V gene are SQVTM and ANQGSEA. The CDR3 length is 12 residues. Trimming took off 3 bases at V and 1 base at J, with 4 bases between the two ends. DNA for the CDR3: TGCAGCGTTGACAGTTCCTACAATGAGCAGTTCTTC. Translation gives CSVDSSYNEQFF.

The V and J genes are TRBV28 and TRBJ2-4; TRBD1 aligns across 11 bases. In germline, CDR1 is MDHEN, CDR2 SYDVKM. V gave up 6 bases and J gave up 6 bases; unmatched junction bases: 10. The CDR3 is 16 residues long. Here the CDR3 reads CASRAPGQGVGNIQYF. The CDR3 DNA sequence: TGTGCCAGCAGGGCTCCGGGACAGGGGGTGGGAAACATTCAGTACTTC.